This T cell receptor beta chain was obtained from a study of shared clonotypes between healthy human individuals. J was trimmed by 5 bases and V by 5 bases; bases with no gene match: 8. CDR3 length: 15 amino acids. CDR1 is MDHEN, CDR2 SYDVKM, per germline. Generated by immunoSEQ multiplex PCR, the TCRdb table keeps only in-frame clones and is missing some. The data contain around 500,000 clones, about 78% of them seen just once; the ten biggest clones take up around 12%. V usage is TRBV28 and J usage is TRBJ1-4; 7 nucleotides align to TRBD1. Material for sequencing was PBMCs. The receptor was derived from a woman between 35 and 50 years old in good health. Some clones in this sample may be carry-over from other donors' samples. CDR3 sequence reads: CASSPVDRTNEKLFF. The CDR3 coding sequence is TGTGCCAGCAGTCCCGTGGACAGGACAAATGAAAAACTGTTTTTT.